Listed here are 19 T cell receptor beta chains from one sample, sequenced in a study of STAT3 mutations in large granular lymphocyte leukemia. Study-level results: Every T-LGLL patient had at least one immunodominant TCRbeta clonotype.

No antigen has been assigned to these receptors. Data came from immunoSEQ multiplex PCR; TCRdb stores just in-frame clones and leaves some out. In the table there are approximately 43,000 clones, roughly 81% of which are singletons. The sequenced material came from PBMCs. The receptors were gathered from a human donor with T large granular lymphocyte leukemia. Some clones in this sample may be carry-over from other donors' samples.

J is TRBJ1-5 and V is TRBV18, with a tentative D call TRBD1 (6 bases). CDR1 is KGHSH, CDR2 LQKENI, per germline. The CDR3 runs 14 residues. Trimming pared 5 bases from V and 4 bases from J, leaving 12 bases between. The CDR3 loop reads CASSGQPKNQPQHF. In DNA form, the CDR3 reads TGTGCCAGCTCAGGACAGCCGAAAAATCAGCCCCAGCATTTT.

This clone was detected only once. This chain links TRBV4-2 with TRBJ1-5; D is ambiguous. The CDR3 is made up of 12 amino acids. Germline-derived CDR1 and CDR2 are LGHNA and YNFKEQ. Trimming took 1 base from V and 4 from J, leaving 2 bases between them. CDR3 sequence: CASSQANQPQHF. CDR3 nucleotides: TGTGCCAGCAGCCAAGCGAATCAGCCCCAGCATTTT.

Only a few counts were recorded for this clone. The V and J genes are TRBV29-1 and TRBJ1-2, with D unclear. Germline V CDR1 and CDR2: SQVTM, ANQGSEA. Trimming removed 1 base from V and 2 bases from J, with 11 bases in between. The CDR3 covers 14 residues. DNA for the CDR3: TGCAGCGTTGAAGGGCGAGGCAGAAACTATGGCTACACCTTC. Its translation: CSVEGRGRNYGYTF.

The rearrangement uses TRBV9 and TRBJ2-1, with 7 bases matching TRBD2. The CDR3 is 16 amino acids. The V segment lost 0 bases and the J segment 1 base; nucleotides outside the gene matches: 4. In germline, CDR1 is SGDLS, CDR2 YYNGEE. The CDR3 DNA follows: TGTGCCAGCAGCGTAGCGGGGCGGGGGTCCTACAATGAGCAGTTCTTC. Translation gives CASSVAGRGSYNEQFF.

This clone was counted only a few times. The CDR3 region is CASSLPGFGSPLHF. CDR3 nucleotides: TGTGCCAGCAGCTTACCGGGGTTTGGCTCACCCCTCCACTTT. This rearrangement joins TRBV7-9 to TRBJ1-6, with no clear D. V was pared by 2 bases and J by 10 bases, with 12 bases between. This CDR3 is 14 amino acids long. Germline lookup yields CDR1 SEHNR and CDR2 FQNEAQ (reference sequence).

The CDR3 loop is CASSRDRSYTF. As DNA, the CDR3 is TGTGCCAGCAGCCGGGACAGGAGCTACACCTTC. The chain couples TRBV7-9 to TRBJ1-2; 8 bases match TRBD1. Germline CDR1 is SEHNR and CDR2 is FQNEAQ (reference sequence). This CDR3 is built from 11 residues. Trimming removed 5 bases from V and 9 bases from J; junction bases left unmatched: 2. Full variable domain (rest looked up from reference TRBV7-9 and TRBJ1-2): DTGVSQNPRHKITKRGQNVTFRCDPISEHNRLYWYRQTLGQGPEFLTYFQNEAQLEKSRLLSDRFSAERPKGSFSTLEIQRTEQGDSAMYLCASSRDRSYTFGSGTRLTVV.

This clone appeared a few times. V and J are TRBV5-1 and TRBJ1-3, with D uncertain. CDR3 length equals 13 residues. Trimming pared 7 bases from V and 0 bases from J, leaving 8 bases between. The germline CDR1 and CDR2 sequences are SGHRS and YFSETQ. The CDR3 here is CASWEGSGNTIYF. The CDR3 bases are TGCGCCAGCTGGGAGGGCTCTGGAAACACCATATATTTT.

The gene calls are TRBV28 and TRBJ2-1; 8 bases align to TRBD2. The germline V gene has CDR1 MDHEN and CDR2 SYDVKM. The CDR3 covers 13 residues. Trimming cost V 7 bases and J 8 bases; bases outside gene matches: 7. This CDR3 is CASTGTSRYEQFF. The CDR3 DNA follows: TGTGCCAGCACCGGGACTAGTAGGTATGAGCAGTTCTTC. Full variable domain (outside the CDR3, taken from reference TRBV28 and TRBJ2-1): DVKVTQSSRYLVKRTGEKVFLECVQDMDHENMFWYRQDPGLGLRLIYFSYDVKMKEKGDIPEGYSVSREKKERFSLILESASTNQTSMYLCASTGTSRYEQFFGPGTRLTVL.

The chain couples TRBV5-1 to TRBJ2-2; D is ambiguous. The CDR3 is 15 amino acids. Trimming left V 0 bases short and J 1 base short, with 7 bases between. CDR1 and CDR2 from the germline V gene are SGHRS and YFSETQ. The CDR3 region has the DNA TGCGCCAGCAGCTTGGACACTCGGAACACCGGGGAGCTGTTTTTT. Translated, it gives CASSLDTRNTGELFF.

This clone was seen a handful of times. The rearrangement joins TRBV6-6 to TRBJ2-7; TRBD1 might be the D (6 bases). The CDR3 length is 13 residues. Trimming cost V 3 bases and J 2 bases, with 8 bases left between them. Germline CDR1 is MNHNY and CDR2 is SVGAGI (reference sequence). The CDR3 coding sequence is TGTGCCAGCAGTTATGGGGACACCTACGAGCAGTACGTC. Translated, it gives CASSYGDTYEQYV.

The CDR3 loop is CASSPRGNSYEQYF. For the CDR3, the DNA is TGTGCCAGCAGCCCCAGGGGTAATTCCTACGAGCAGTACTTC. The chain has TRBV13 and TRBJ2-7; possibly TRBD1 for D (6 bases). The V gene lost 5 bases and the J gene lost 1 base, with 12 bases spanning the gap. There are 14 residues in the CDR3. CDR1 and CDR2 from the germline V gene are PRHDT and FYEKMQ (reference sequence). Full variable domain (remainder filled in from reference TRBV13 and TRBJ2-7): AAGVIQSPRHLIKEKRETATLKCYPIPRHDTVYWYQQGPGQDPQFLISFYEKMQSDKGSIPDRFSAQQFSDYHSELNMSSLELGDSALYFCASSPRGNSYEQYFGPGTRLTVT.

The chain uses TRBV5-1 and TRBJ1-4, with 7 bases fitting TRBD1. The CDR3 contains 14 residues. From germline, CDR1 is SGHRS and CDR2 YFSETQ. V lost 5 bases and J lost 6; bases outside the gene matches: 7. The DNA for the CDR3 is TGCGCCAGCAGACCGACAGGGAGCGATGAAAAACTGTTTTTT. It codes for CASRPTGSDEKLFF.

The chain uses TRBV28 and TRBJ2-7; unclear D gene. CDR1 is MDHEN and CDR2 is SYDVKM in the germline V gene. The CDR3 is made up of 11 amino acids. The ends were cut back, 5 bases at V and 2 bases at J, with 4 bases in the middle. The CDR3 is CASSPAYEQYF. CDR3 coding DNA: TGTGCCAGCAGTCCGGCCTACGAGCAGTACTTC.

The gene calls are TRBV6-5 and TRBJ1-2; D perhaps matches TRBD1 (5 bases). The V gene lost 2 bases and the J gene lost 0 bases, with 10 bases spanning the gap. The V gene's germline CDR1 is MNHEY and CDR2 SVGAGI. The CDR3 runs 15 residues. As DNA, the CDR3 is TGTGCCAGCAGTTACCGGCAGGGCACTAACTATGGCTACACCTTC. It translates to CASSYRQGTNYGYTF.

The chain is built from TRBV10-3 and TRBJ2-1, with TRBD2 matching 10 bases. Per germline, CDR1 ENHRY and CDR2 SYGVKD. V lost 3 bases, J lost 4 bases, and 9 bases stayed unmatched. The CDR3 is 17 residues long. The DNA for the CDR3 is TGTGCCATCAGTGAAGGAGCGGGGGGGCCGTTATACAATGAGCAGTTCTTC. This translates into CAISEGAGGPLYNEQFF.

The genes are TRBV18 and TRBJ1-2; D unresolved. The germline V and J ends were trimmed by 1 base and 0 bases, with 6 bases remaining between them. The V gene's germline CDR1 is KGHSH and CDR2 LQKENI. The CDR3 is 14 amino acids. CDR3 amino acids: CASSPLLANYGYTF. CDR3 in DNA: TGTGCCAGCTCACCACTACTAGCTAACTATGGCTACACCTTC.

V usage is TRBV7-9 and J usage is TRBJ2-5; 7 nucleotides line up with TRBD2. Trimming took 5 bases from V and 5 from J; bases not matched to a gene: 11. The CDR3 is made up of 15 amino acids. The germline gives CDR1 SEHNR, CDR2 FQNEAQ (reference sequence). The CDR3 reads CASSTYTGTTETQYF. CDR3 nucleotide sequence: TGTGCCAGCAGCACCTACACCGGGACTACGGAGACCCAGTACTTC.

The chain joins TRBV5-1 to TRBJ2-7; 8 nucleotides line up with TRBD1. V was clipped by 1 base and J by 4 bases; unmatched bases: 10. The CDR3 spans 16 residues. Per the germline V gene, CDR1 is SGHRS and CDR2 is YFSETQ. Here the CDR3 DNA reads TGCGCCAGCAGCTTGCTGGCAGGGGGCGCGAAATACGAGCAGTACGTC. Translation gives CASSLLAGGAKYEQYV.

The J gene is TRBJ1-1, the V gene TRBV19; possibly TRBD1 for D (6 bases). Germline V CDR1 and CDR2: LNHDA, SQIVND (reference sequence). The CDR3 contains 13 residues. Trimming took off 5 bases at V and 7 bases at J, with 14 bases between the two ends. DNA for the CDR3: TGTGCCAGTAGTGTCCGAGGGGGGATTGAAGCTTTCTTT. It specifies CASSVRGGIEAFF.